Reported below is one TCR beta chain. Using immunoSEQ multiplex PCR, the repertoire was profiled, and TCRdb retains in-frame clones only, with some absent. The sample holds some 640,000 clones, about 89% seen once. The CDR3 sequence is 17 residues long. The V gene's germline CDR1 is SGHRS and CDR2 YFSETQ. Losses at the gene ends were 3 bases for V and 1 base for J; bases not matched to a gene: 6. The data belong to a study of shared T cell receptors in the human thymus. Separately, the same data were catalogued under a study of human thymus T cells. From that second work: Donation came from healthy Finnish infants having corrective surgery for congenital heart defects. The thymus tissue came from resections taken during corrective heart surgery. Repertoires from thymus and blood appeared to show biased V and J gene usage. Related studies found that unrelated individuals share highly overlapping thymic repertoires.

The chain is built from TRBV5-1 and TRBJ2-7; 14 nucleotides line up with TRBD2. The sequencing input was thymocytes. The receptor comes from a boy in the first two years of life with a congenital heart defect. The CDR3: CASSSGTSGGKSYEQYF. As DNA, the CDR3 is TGCGCCAGCAGCTCCGGGACTAGCGGGGGCAAATCCTACGAGCAGTACTTC.